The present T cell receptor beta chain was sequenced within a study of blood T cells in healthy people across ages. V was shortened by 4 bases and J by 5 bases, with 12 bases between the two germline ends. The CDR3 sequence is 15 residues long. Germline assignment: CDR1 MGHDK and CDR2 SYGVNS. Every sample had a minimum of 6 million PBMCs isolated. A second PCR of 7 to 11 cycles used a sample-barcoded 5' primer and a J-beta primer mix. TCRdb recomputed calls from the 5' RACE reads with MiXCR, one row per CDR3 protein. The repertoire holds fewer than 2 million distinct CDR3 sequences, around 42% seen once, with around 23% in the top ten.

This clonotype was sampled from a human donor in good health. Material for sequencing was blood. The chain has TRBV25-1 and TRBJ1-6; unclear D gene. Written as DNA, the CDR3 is TGTGCCAGCAGTGTTAGTGGATGGGATAATTCACCCCTCCACTTT. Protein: CASSVSGWDNSPLHF.